This paragraph covers one T cell receptor (beta chain) sequence. The antigen is undetermined. This sample stems from a study of shared clonotypes between healthy human individuals. About the study: Two women and three men aged 18 to 49 made up the donors. Every donor yielded three CD4 naive, three CD4 memory, two CD8 naive and one CD8 memory plate. General study points: Among a handful of donors, around 5% of naive CD4 clonotypes were found in common. Some clonotypes were shared by all four sorted-subset donors, while others were not shared. The non-shared ones had lower generation probabilities than the shared ones.

TCRdb's copy holds only in-frame clones and misses some; the assay was immunoSEQ multiplex PCR. This sample has 700,000 to 950,000 clones, with approximately 97% found just once. V was clipped by 3 bases and J by 4 bases, with 15 bases between them. The CDR3 runs 15 residues. Germline V gene data show CDR1 as MGHRA and CDR2 as YSYEKL. Naive CD8 cells lacked CD45RO, underwent positive selection for CCR7 and left out terminally differentiated effector memory CD45RA+ cells. This TCR came from a man younger than 45 in good health. Sequencing used naive CD8+ T cells sorted from blood. This chain uses TRBV4-1 with TRBJ1-2; possibly TRBD1 for D (6 bases). CDR3 sequence reads: CASSHIGTFSYGYTF. The CDR3 nucleotides read TGCGCCAGCAGCCACATCGGGACATTTAGCTATGGCTACACCTTC.